Detailed here is one T cell receptor (beta chain). The record originates from a study of blood T cell repertoires in COVID-19. CDR3 length equals 20 residues. Method: immunoSEQ multiplex PCR; TCRdb's copy keeps in-frame clones and lacks some. The sample has about 150,000 clones, about 73% seen once. The rearrangement links TRBV21-1 to TRBJ2-3; TRBD2 is taken as the D call from the table, unchecked against the DNA. TRBV21-1 is a pseudogene locus. This receptor was identified in a man aged 80 or over with acute or convalescent COVID-19. The sample taken for sequencing was peripheral blood. The CDR3 bases are TGTGCCAGCAGCAAAGAGGCGCTTTTTGATCGGGGGGCAAGCACAGATACGCAGTATTTT. It specifies CASSKEALFDRGASTDTQYF.